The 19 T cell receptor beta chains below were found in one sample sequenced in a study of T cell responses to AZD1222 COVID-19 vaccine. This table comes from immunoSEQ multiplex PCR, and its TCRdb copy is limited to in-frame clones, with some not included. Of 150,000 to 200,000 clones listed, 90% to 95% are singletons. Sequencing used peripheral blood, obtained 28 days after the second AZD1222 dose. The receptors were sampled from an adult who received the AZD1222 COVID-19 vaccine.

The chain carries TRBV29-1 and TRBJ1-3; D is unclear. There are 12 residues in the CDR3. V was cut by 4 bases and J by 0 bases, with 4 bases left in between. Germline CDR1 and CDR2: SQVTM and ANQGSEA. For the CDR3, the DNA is TGCAGCGTTGCAGCCTCTGGAAACACCATATATTTT. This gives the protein CSVAASGNTIYF.

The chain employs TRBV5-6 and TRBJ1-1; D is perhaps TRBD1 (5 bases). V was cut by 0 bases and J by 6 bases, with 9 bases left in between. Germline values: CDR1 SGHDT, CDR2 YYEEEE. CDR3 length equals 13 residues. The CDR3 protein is CASSLAGGAEAFF. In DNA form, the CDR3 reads TGTGCCAGCAGCTTGGCCGGGGGGGCTGAAGCTTTCTTT.

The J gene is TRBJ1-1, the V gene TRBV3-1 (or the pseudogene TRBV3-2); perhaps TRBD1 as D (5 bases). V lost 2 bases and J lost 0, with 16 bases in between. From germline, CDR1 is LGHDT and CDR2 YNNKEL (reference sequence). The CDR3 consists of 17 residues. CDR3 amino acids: CASSQSWTTLVNTEAFF. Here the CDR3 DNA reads TGTGCCAGCAGCCAAAGCTGGACAACCCTCGTGAACACTGAAGCTTTCTTT.

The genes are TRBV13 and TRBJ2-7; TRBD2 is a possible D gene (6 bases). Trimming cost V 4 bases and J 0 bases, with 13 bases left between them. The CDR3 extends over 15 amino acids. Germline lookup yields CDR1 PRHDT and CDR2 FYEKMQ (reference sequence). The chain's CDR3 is CASSSGLPSSYEQYF. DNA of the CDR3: TGTGCCAGCAGCTCGGGACTCCCGAGCTCCTACGAGCAGTACTTC.

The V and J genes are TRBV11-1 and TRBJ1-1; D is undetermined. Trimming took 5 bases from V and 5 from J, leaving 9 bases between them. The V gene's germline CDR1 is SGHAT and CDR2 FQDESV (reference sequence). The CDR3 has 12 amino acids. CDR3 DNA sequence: TGTGCCAGCAGCAAAGTCGGGACTGAAGCTTTCTTT. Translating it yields CASSKVGTEAFF.

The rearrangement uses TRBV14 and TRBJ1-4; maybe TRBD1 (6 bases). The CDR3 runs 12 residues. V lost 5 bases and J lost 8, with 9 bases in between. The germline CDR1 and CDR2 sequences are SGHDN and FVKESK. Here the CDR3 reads CASSSRGEKLFF. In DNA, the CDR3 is TGTGCCAGCAGCTCCAGGGGCGAAAAACTGTTTTTT.

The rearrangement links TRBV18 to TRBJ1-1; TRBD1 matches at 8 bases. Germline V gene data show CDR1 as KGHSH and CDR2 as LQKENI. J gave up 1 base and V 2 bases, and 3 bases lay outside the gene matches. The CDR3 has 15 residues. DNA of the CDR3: TGTGCCAGCTCACCAGTCGGGACAGGGAACACTGAAGCTTTCTTT. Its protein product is CASSPVGTGNTEAFF.

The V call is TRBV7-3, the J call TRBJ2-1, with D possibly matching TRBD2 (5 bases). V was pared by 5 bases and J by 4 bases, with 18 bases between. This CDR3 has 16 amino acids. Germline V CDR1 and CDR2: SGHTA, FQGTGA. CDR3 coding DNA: TGTGCCAGCAGCCCCACCGACTACCTCGCTTACAATGAGCAGTTCTTC. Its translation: CASSPTDYLAYNEQFF.

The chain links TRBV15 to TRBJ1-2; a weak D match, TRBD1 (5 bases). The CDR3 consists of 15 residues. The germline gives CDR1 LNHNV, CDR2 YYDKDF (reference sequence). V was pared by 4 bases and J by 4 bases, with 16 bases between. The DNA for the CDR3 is TGTGCCACCAGCACCGCGGTGGGGCCCGGCTATGGCTACACCTTC. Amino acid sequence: CATSTAVGPGYGYTF. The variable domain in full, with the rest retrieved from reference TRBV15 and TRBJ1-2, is DAMVIQNPRYQVTQFGKPVTLSCSQTLNHNVMYWYQQKSSQAPKLLFHYYDKDFNNEADTPDNFQSRRPNTSFCFLDIRSPGLGDTAMYLCATSTAVGPGYGYTFGSGTRLTVV.

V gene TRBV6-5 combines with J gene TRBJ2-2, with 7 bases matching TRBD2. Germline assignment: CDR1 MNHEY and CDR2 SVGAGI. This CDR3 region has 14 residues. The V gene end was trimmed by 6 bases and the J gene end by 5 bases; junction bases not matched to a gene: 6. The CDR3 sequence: CASRGTTDTGELFF. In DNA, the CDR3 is TGTGCCAGCAGAGGGACTACAGATACCGGGGAGCTGTTTTTT.

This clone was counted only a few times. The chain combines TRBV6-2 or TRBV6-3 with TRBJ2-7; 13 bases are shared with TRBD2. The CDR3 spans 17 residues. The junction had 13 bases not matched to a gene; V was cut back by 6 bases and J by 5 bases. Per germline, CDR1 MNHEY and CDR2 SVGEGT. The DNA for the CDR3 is TGTGCCAGCAGACCTACTAGCGGGAGGGCCGCTTTCCACGAGCAGTACTTC. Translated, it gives CASRPTSGRAAFHEQYF.

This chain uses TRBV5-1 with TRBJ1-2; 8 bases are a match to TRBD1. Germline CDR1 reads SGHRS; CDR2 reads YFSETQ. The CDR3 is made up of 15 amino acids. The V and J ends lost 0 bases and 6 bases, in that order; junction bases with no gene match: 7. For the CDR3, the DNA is TGCGCCAGCAGCTTGGGGCAGGGGGCATTCGATGGCTACACCTTC. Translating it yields CASSLGQGAFDGYTF.

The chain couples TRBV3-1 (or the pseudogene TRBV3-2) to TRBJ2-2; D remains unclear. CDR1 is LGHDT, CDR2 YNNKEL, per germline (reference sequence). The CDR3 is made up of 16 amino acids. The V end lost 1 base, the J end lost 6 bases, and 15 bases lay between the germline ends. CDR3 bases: TGTGCCAGCAGCCAAGGTGCATGGTCAGGTTCCGGGGAGCTGTTTTTT. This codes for CASSQGAWSGSGELFF.

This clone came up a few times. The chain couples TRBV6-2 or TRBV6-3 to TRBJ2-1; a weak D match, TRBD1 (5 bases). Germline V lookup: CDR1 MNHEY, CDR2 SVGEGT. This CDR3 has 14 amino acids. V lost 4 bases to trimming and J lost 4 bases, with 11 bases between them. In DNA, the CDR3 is TGTGCCAGCAGTTTTAGGGGCGAATACAATGAGCAGTTCTTC. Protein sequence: CASSFRGEYNEQFF.

CDR3 sequence (DNA): TGTGCCACCAGCGGAAAGGCGACCCTCCACTTT. This encodes CATSGKATLHF. The chain is built from TRBV15 and TRBJ1-6; D ambiguous. Trimming took off 5 bases at V and 14 bases at J, with 10 bases between the two ends. CDR3 length: 11 amino acids. CDR1 and CDR2 from the germline V gene are LNHNV and YYDKDF (reference sequence).

The CDR3 nucleotides read TGTGCCAGCAGACCCTCTGGGGCCAACGTCCTGACTTTC. Protein: CASRPSGANVLTF. The J gene is TRBJ2-6, the V gene TRBV6-5; the D is unclear. Germline values: CDR1 MNHEY, CDR2 SVGAGI. V was cut by 6 bases and J by 0 bases, with 3 bases left in between. The CDR3 spans 13 residues.

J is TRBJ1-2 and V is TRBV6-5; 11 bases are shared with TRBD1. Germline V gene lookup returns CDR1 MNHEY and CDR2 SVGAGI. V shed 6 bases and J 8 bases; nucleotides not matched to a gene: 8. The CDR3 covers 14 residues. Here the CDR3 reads CASSSYRTGGGYTF. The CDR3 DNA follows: TGTGCCAGCAGCTCCTACCGGACAGGGGGCGGCTACACCTTC.

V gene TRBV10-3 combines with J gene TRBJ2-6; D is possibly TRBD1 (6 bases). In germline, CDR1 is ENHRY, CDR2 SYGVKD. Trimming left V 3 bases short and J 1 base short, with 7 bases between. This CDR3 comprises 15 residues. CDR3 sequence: CAISDQGSGANVLTF. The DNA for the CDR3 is TGTGCCATCAGTGATCAGGGGTCTGGGGCCAACGTCCTGACTTTC.

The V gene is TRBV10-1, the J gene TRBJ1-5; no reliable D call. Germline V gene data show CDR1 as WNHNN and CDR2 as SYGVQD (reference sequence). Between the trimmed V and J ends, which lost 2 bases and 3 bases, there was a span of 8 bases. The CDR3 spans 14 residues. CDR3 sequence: CASSERLDNQPQHF. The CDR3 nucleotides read TGCGCCAGCAGTGAGCGTTTGGACAATCAGCCCCAGCATTTT.